This TCR beta chain emerged from a study of blood T cells in healthy people across ages. Overall study: Template switching retrieved approximately one barcoded beta molecule for each two T cells. Findings and limits, study-wide: Leaving the PBMCs unsorted stopped any conclusive comparison of naive versus antigen-experienced cells.

This clonotype was counted a few times. Antigen unknown. V lost 5 bases to trimming and J lost 5 bases; unmatched junction nucleotides: 3. This CDR3 region has 14 residues. A second roughly 6 to 12 cycle PCR used barcoded and J-beta primers. Each cDNA molecule received a tag from a template-switch adaptor that had 12 random nucleotides. Paired-end reads containing CDR3 totaled no fewer than 2.5 million for each sample. TCRdb processed the 5' RACE reads anew with MiXCR; each CDR3 protein has one entry. The data hold approximately 730,000 distinct CDR3 sequences, with roughly 50% observed a single time. The V call is TRBV12-3 or TRBV12-4, the J call TRBJ2-1, with TRBD2 identical over 10 bases. Material: blood. The clonotype was recovered from a man older than 75 in good health. CDR3 loop: CASSTSGIHNEQFF. The CDR3 DNA reads TGTGCCAGCAGTACTAGCGGGATCCACAATGAGCAGTTCTTC.